The 10 T cell receptor beta chains presented below share a single source sample, sequenced in a study of regulatory T cells in long-lasting Graves disease (TCRdb year 2021). Libraries were prepared through multiplex PCR. The listed sequencing device is Illumina HiSeq 4000. CDR3 regions were amplified by Arm-PCR with iRepertoire HTBI primers to construct TCR beta libraries. TCRdb trimmed the raw reads at Q25, called clones with MiXCR and kept productive beta chains. Here each entry gathers all rows of one CDR3 protein and keeps the most common genes and DNA. The sample profile shows roughly 510,000 distinct CDR3 sequences; 15% to 20% of them were found once. The ten biggest clones cover approximately 12% of the sample. The sample's time point label, in plain terms: newly diagnosed GD, antithyroid drugs for less than 3 months. RNA was extracted from PBMCs in TRIzol for both TCR sequencing and RNA sequencing.

The sample also formed part of further work on T cells in Graves' hyperthyroidism and ophthalmopathy.

Material: peripheral blood mononuclear cells (PBMCs), obtained at new diagnosis, from a patient treated with antithyroid drugs. The receptor source for this set is a young man with Graves disease. Donor details come from another sample of the same person, matched by shared clones.

This clonotype was counted many times. This chain joins TRBV6-1 and TRBJ1-5; D not certain. CDR3 length: 15 amino acids. The ends were cut back, 7 bases at V and 5 bases at J, with 18 bases in the middle. The germline gives CDR1 MNHNS, CDR2 SASEGT. CDR3 residues: CASNPHPRGDQPQHF. The CDR3, as DNA: TGTGCCAGCAATCCCCACCCGAGAGGAGATCAGCCCCAGCATTTT.

The chain uses TRBV3-1 and TRBJ1-5, with D unclear. Germline assignment: CDR1 LGHDT and CDR2 YNNKEL (reference sequence). The CDR3 has 14 residues. Trimming took 4 bases from V and 4 from J, leaving 11 bases between them. The CDR3 is CASSPASLNQPQHF. The CDR3, as DNA: TGTGCCAGCAGCCCCGCGTCCTTAAATCAGCCCCAGCATTTT.

This clonotype was seen a few times. The chain recombines TRBV19 with TRBJ2-1; D may be TRBD2 (6 bases). There are 15 residues in the CDR3. Germline loops: CDR1 LNHDA, CDR2 SQIVND (reference sequence). V lost 6 bases to trimming and J lost 8 bases, with 20 bases between them. The CDR3 region has the DNA TGTGCCAGTAGCTTGTGGAGACTAGAGGAGGATGAGCAGTTCTTC. Translated, it gives CASSLWRLEEDEQFF. Full variable domain (rest looked up from reference TRBV19 and TRBJ2-1): DGGITQSPKYLFRKEGQNVTLSCEQNLNHDAMYWYRQDPGQGLRLIYYSQIVNDFQKGDIAEGYSVSREKKESFPLTVTSAQKNPTAFYLCASSLWRLEEDEQFFGPGTRLTVL.

The table lists this clonotype with many counts. The V gene is TRBV28, the J gene TRBJ1-2; a weak D match, TRBD1 (5 bases). The CDR3 has 14 amino acids. Germline V lookup: CDR1 MDHEN, CDR2 SYDVKM. Deletions cut 2 bases from V and 6 bases from J, with 13 bases between. CDR3 protein: CASSLGDLLDGYTF. The CDR3 nucleotides are TGTGCCAGCAGTTTAGGGGACCTTCTTGATGGCTACACCTTC.

In this sample, this clonotype turned up many times. The V and J genes are TRBV20-1 and TRBJ1-5; D gene unclear. CDR3 length: 19 residues. V was clipped by 0 bases and J by 0 bases, with 21 bases between them. From germline, CDR1 is DFQATT and CDR2 SNEGSKA (reference sequence). In DNA form, the CDR3 reads TGCAGTGCTAGAGATCTTGATGTAGGTGGGGTCGATAGCAATCAGCCCCAGCATTTT. Protein sequence: CSARDLDVGGVDSNQPQHF.

The table lists this clonotype with a few counts. The gene calls are TRBV5-1 and TRBJ2-3; the D is unclear. Per the germline V gene, CDR1 is SGHRS and CDR2 is YFSETQ. There are 13 residues in the CDR3. Trimming took 7 bases from V and 2 from J, leaving 11 bases between them. CDR3 nucleotide sequence: TGCGCCAGCGGGGTGGACCTCACAGATACGCAGTATTTT. Amino acid sequence: CASGVDLTDTQYF.

The chain joins TRBV12-3 or TRBV12-4 to TRBJ1-3; TRBD1 might be the D (6 bases). Deletions cut 6 bases from V and 1 base from J, with 13 bases between. This CDR3 is 15 amino acids long. DNA for the CDR3: TGTGCCAGCAGCCCTATAGGGGGATCTGGAAACACCATATATTTT. Its protein is CASSPIGGSGNTIYF.

With regard to this clonotype: Possible read error: a much larger clone is one base away. The V and J genes are TRBV27 and TRBJ1-2, with 8 bases aligning to TRBD1. With 3 bases clipped from V and 6 bases from J, the junction kept 9 bases outside the gene matches. The germline CDR1 and CDR2 sequences are MNHEY and SMNVEV (reference sequence). The CDR3 is made up of 15 amino acids. The chain's CDR3 is CASSLGTGVGDGYTF. The CDR3 DNA sequence: TGTGCCAGCAGTTTGGGGACAGGTGTCGGGGATGGCTACACCTTC.

This clonotype was seen at least ten times. The chain is built from TRBV20-1 and TRBJ2-1; 13 bases map to TRBD2. Per the germline V gene, CDR1 is DFQATT and CDR2 is SNEGSKA (reference sequence). With 5 bases clipped from V and 1 base from J, the junction kept 8 bases outside the gene matches. CDR3 length: 17 amino acids. DNA for the CDR3: TGCAGTGCTGTCGGGACTAGCGGGATTGTATCCTACAATGAGCAGTTCTTC. The encoded protein is CSAVGTSGIVSYNEQFF.

In this sample, this clonotype turned up many times. The rearrangement links TRBV20-1 to TRBJ1-1; 7 bases are shared with TRBD1. CDR1 DFQATT and CDR2 SNEGSKA come from the germline V gene (reference sequence). The CDR3 spans 12 residues. V trimming: 5 bases; J trimming: 1 base; junction bases outside the gene matches: 1. This CDR3 reads CSAWTGNTEAFF. The CDR3 DNA sequence: TGCAGTGCTTGGACAGGGAACACTGAAGCTTTCTTT.